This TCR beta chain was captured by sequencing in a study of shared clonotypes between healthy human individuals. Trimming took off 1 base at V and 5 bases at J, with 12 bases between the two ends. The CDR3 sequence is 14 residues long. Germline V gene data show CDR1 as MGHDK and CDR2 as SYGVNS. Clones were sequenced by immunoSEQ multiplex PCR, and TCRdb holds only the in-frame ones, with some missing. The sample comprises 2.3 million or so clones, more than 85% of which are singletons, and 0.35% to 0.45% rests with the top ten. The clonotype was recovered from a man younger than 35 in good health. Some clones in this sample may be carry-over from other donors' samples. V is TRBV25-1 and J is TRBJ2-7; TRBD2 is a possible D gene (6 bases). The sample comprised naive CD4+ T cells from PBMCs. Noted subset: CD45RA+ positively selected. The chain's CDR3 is CASSESGAGHEQYF. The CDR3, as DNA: TGTGCCAGCAGTGAATCCGGTGCGGGGCACGAGCAGTACTTC.